Presented here are 11 T cell receptor beta chains from one specimen sequenced in a study of memory CD4+ T cells and cytomegalovirus serostatus. Using immunoSEQ multiplex PCR, the repertoire was profiled, and TCRdb retains in-frame clones only, with some absent. Of 45,000 to 65,000 clones in the sample, about four fifths were seen once. The sort gate was single viable CD3+CD4+CD8-CD45RO+ cells for memory CD4+ T cells. The sample comprised memory CD4+ T cells from blood. Receptors originate from an adult in good health and CMV-seronegative.

The chain combines TRBV7-8 with TRBJ1-1, with D hard to call. The germline gives CDR1 SGHVS, CDR2 FQNEAQ. Trimming removed 0 bases at V and 0 bases at J, with 11 bases between. This CDR3 has 16 amino acids. The CDR3 DNA is TGTGCCAGCAGCTTAGCGCGGGCAGGTATGAACACTGAAGCTTTCTTT. It translates to CASSLARAGMNTEAFF. The full variable domain, completed using reference TRBV7-8 and TRBJ1-1, is GAGVSQSPRYKVAKRGQDVALRCDPISGHVSLFWYQQALGQGPEFLTYFQNEAQLDKSGLPSDRFFAERPEGSVSTLKIQRTQQEDSAVYLCASSLARAGMNTEAFFGQGTRLTVV.

The V call is TRBV7-3, the J call TRBJ2-3; no reliable D call. Germline V gene data show CDR1 as SGHTA and CDR2 as FQGTGA. This CDR3 is built from 15 residues. Trimming removed 0 bases from V and 3 bases from J, with 10 bases in between. The CDR3 DNA follows: TGTGCCAGCAGCTTAACGGGCTCCGGGACAGATACGCAGTATTTT. This translates into CASSLTGSGTDTQYF.

The chain carries TRBV10-3 and TRBJ2-2, with TRBD2 matching 8 bases. This CDR3 is built from 14 residues. Germline CDR1 is ENHRY and CDR2 is SYGVKD. Trimming took 10 bases from V and 0 from J; bases not matched to a gene: 4. The CDR3 DNA sequence: TGTGCCACCCGGGGGGGCCCGAACACCGGGGAGCTGTTTTTT. As protein: CATRGGPNTGELFF.

This chain joins TRBV6-5 and TRBJ1-6, with 8 bases that match TRBD1. Per germline, CDR1 MNHEY and CDR2 SVGAGI. J was trimmed by 10 bases and V by 7 bases; bases with no gene match: 12. The CDR3 length is 15 residues. In DNA, the CDR3 is TGTGCCAGCACCCCCGGGATGACAGGGGACTCACCCCTCCACTTT. Amino acids: CASTPGMTGDSPLHF.

The rearrangement links TRBV11-1 to TRBJ1-5, with D possibly matching TRBD1 (5 bases). From germline, CDR1 is SGHAT and CDR2 FQDESV (reference sequence). With 4 bases removed from V and 1 base from J, the gap between germline ends came to 11 bases. This CDR3 contains 15 residues. The chain's CDR3 is CASSSGGSSNQPQHF. CDR3 coding DNA: TGTGCCAGCAGCTCGGGGGGATCAAGCAATCAGCCCCAGCATTTT.

The sample holds one count of this clone. The chain couples TRBV5-1 to TRBJ2-2; TRBD2 matches at 9 bases. V shed 0 bases, J shed 0 bases, and the junction held 6 bases outside the gene matches. This CDR3 spans 18 amino acids. CDR1 and CDR2 (germline): SGHRS, YFSETQ. The CDR3 nucleotides are TGCGCCAGCAGCTTGGTGCGGGGGGGCGGAGCGAACACCGGGGAGCTGTTTTTT. This translates into CASSLVRGGGANTGELFF. The full variable domain, its missing parts supplied by reference TRBV5-1 and TRBJ2-2, is KAGVTQTPRYLIKTRGQQVTLSCSPISGHRSVSWYQQTPGQGLQFLFEYFSETQRNKGNFPGRFSGRQFSNSRSEMNVSTLELGDSALYLCASSLVRGGGANTGELFFGEGSRLTVL.

As for this clone: One end of the junction varies from germline; a read error may be responsible. The CDR3 DNA follows: TGTGCCAGCAGCTTTCGGGGGGGAACAGCTAATAAAAAACTGTTTTTT. Translated: CASSFRGGTANKKLFF. This chain joins TRBV5-4 and TRBJ1-4, with D tentatively TRBD1 (5 bases). Germline values: CDR1 SGHNT, CDR2 YYREEE (reference sequence). CDR3 length: 16 residues.

Remarks on this clone: At the DNA level, this CDR3 is encoded by other sequences in the same sample as well. The rearrangement uses TRBV5-1 and TRBJ1-6; D is unresolved. CDR1 and CDR2 from the germline V gene are SGHRS and YFSETQ. The V end lost 7 bases, the J end lost 5 bases, and 10 bases lay between the germline ends. The CDR3 runs to 13 residues. The CDR3 here is CASRSDDNSPLHF. The CDR3 DNA reads TGCGCCAGCCGTAGCGACGATAATTCACCCCTCCACTTT.

This CDR3 is CATSPGYRRRDYGYTF. The CDR3 DNA sequence: TGTGCCACCTCACCGGGCTATCGGCGTCGGGACTATGGCTACACCTTC. This sequence joins TRBV19 and TRBJ1-2, with no clear D. The V end was cut by 10 bases, the J end by 3 bases, with 24 bases between. The CDR3 consists of 16 residues. CDR1 is LNHDA and CDR2 is SQIVND in the germline V gene (reference sequence). The full variable domain, with the rest looked up from reference TRBV19 and TRBJ1-2, is DGGITQSPKYLFRKEGQNVTLSCEQNLNHDAMYWYRQDPGQGLRLIYYSQIVNDFQKGDIAEGYSVSREKKESFPLTVTSAQKNPTAFYLCATSPGYRRRDYGYTFGSGTRLTVV.

The chain joins TRBV5-4 to TRBJ2-7; D uncertain. Germline V gives CDR1 SGHNT, CDR2 YYREEE (reference sequence). CDR3 length: 15 amino acids. The V and J ends lost 4 bases and 7 bases respectively, with 21 bases between them. The CDR3 region is CASSPKVGLGGEQYF. The CDR3 DNA reads as TGTGCCAGCAGCCCCAAGGTGGGTCTCGGTGGAGAGCAGTACTTC.

This sequence joins TRBV6-1 and TRBJ2-2; 9 positions match TRBD2. Germline V gives CDR1 MNHNS, CDR2 SASEGT. This CDR3 spans 15 amino acids. J gave up 3 bases and V 7 bases, and 6 bases lay outside the gene matches. The CDR3 nucleotides are TGTGCCAGCATCGAGCGGGGGGTCTACACCGGGGAGCTGTTTTTT. Amino acid sequence: CASIERGVYTGELFF.